These 20 T cell receptor beta chains share one sample of origin, sequenced in a study of T cells in severe cutaneous drug reactions. The patients sequenced had a carbamazepine-induced Stevens-Johnson syndrome or toxic epidermal necrolysis reaction. Bulk and single-cell libraries used iRepertoire multiplex PCR with TCR subtype-specific primers. TCRdb re-called the multiplex PCR reads and catalogs CDR3 proteins one per entry, DNA excluded. The table counts more than 20,000 distinct CDR3 sequences; approximately 7% lies in the top ten. Source material: PBMCs. Every receptor here comes from a human donor with toxic epidermal necrolysis, a severe cutaneous drug reaction.

V usage is TRBV2 and J usage is TRBJ2-1; TCRdb's D call of TRBD2 is untestable without DNA. The CDR3 is 15 residues long. The germline V gene encodes CDR1 SNHLY and CDR2 FYNNEI. The CDR3: CASSDLASGKVEQFF.

This rearrangement joins TRBV6-2 or TRBV6-3 to TRBJ2-7; TCRdb's assignment of TRBD2 cannot be checked, as there is no DNA. Germline-derived CDR1 and CDR2 are MNHEY and SVGEGT. The CDR3 is made up of 15 amino acids. CDR3 sequence: CASSGRTFSLYEQYF.

The V and J genes are TRBV7-9 and TRBJ2-3; there is no DNA to check the TCRdb D call of TRBD1. The CDR3 is made up of 15 amino acids. From germline, CDR1 is SEHNR and CDR2 FQNEAQ (reference sequence). The CDR3 spells CASSLGPPSTDTQYF.

This chain connects TRBV7-9 to TRBJ1-1. CDR1 and CDR2 from the germline V gene are SEHNR and FQNEAQ (reference sequence). The CDR3 extends over 14 amino acids. CDR3 loop: CASSFQGSNTEAFF.

The rearrangement uses TRBV29-1 and TRBJ2-5; TCRdb selects TRBD2, and the lack of DNA leaves this call unchecked. The CDR3 covers 14 residues. Germline V gives CDR1 SQVTM, CDR2 ANQGSEA. The CDR3 sequence is CSARTSGAQETQYF.

The chain is built from TRBV10-3 and TRBJ1-2. Per germline, CDR1 ENHRY and CDR2 SYGVKD. The CDR3 is 14 residues long. The CDR3 spells CAISPPRANYGYTF.

The chain employs TRBV4-1 and TRBJ2-1. Germline CDR1 reads MGHRA; CDR2 reads YSYEKL. The CDR3 is 15 amino acids. CDR3: CASSQENYSYNEQFF.

V usage is TRBV19 and J usage is TRBJ2-5. The CDR3 is 13 amino acids. The germline V gene encodes CDR1 LNHDA and CDR2 SQIVND (reference sequence). The CDR3 sequence is CASRQQYQETQYF.

J is TRBJ2-6 and V is TRBV29-1; TCRdb's assignment of TRBD1 cannot be checked, as there is no DNA. The CDR3 is 14 amino acids. Germline CDR1 reads SQVTM; CDR2 reads ANQGSEA. This CDR3 is CSVLGTPGANVLTF.

The chain uses TRBV7-9 and TRBJ2-7. This CDR3 has 12 residues. Germline V gives CDR1 SEHNR, CDR2 FQNEAQ (reference sequence). The CDR3 sequence: CASSPEVNEQYF.

This chain joins TRBV5-5 and TRBJ2-1; TCRdb selects TRBD1, and the lack of DNA leaves this call unchecked. Germline CDR1 SGHKS, CDR2 YYEKEE (reference sequence). The CDR3 is 16 amino acids. CDR3 sequence: CASSLQGDSLGNEQFF. Full variable domain (remainder filled in from reference TRBV5-5 and TRBJ2-1): DAGVTQSPTHLIKTRGQQVTLRCSPISGHKSVSWYQQVLGQGPQFIFQYYEKEERGRGNFPDRFSARQFPNYSSELNVNALLLGDSALYLCASSLQGDSLGNEQFFGPGTRLTVL.

This clonotype ranks as medium-sized in terms of frequency. The rearrangement links TRBV6-2 or TRBV6-3 to TRBJ1-1. There are 13 residues in the CDR3. CDR1 is MNHEY, CDR2 SVGEGT, per germline. The CDR3: CASNYREDTEAFF.

The chain carries TRBV20-1 and TRBJ2-7; TCRdb selects TRBD2, and the lack of DNA leaves this call unchecked. Germline V gene lookup returns CDR1 DFQATT and CDR2 SNEGSKA (reference sequence). The CDR3 is 15 amino acids. CDR3 loop: CSARPPRGSDYEQYF.

This rearrangement joins TRBV28 to TRBJ2-5. The CDR3 has 14 amino acids. Germline V gives CDR1 MDHEN, CDR2 SYDVKM. The CDR3 here is CASGDWTVQETQYF.

The J gene is TRBJ1-5, the V gene TRBV20-1; TCRdb indicates TRBD1, and absent DNA this call remains unverified. Germline loops: CDR1 DFQATT, CDR2 SNEGSKA (reference sequence). This CDR3 is 16 amino acids long. The CDR3 reads CSATRGGVISNQPQHF.

The gene calls are TRBV9 and TRBJ2-5; TCRdb names TRBD1, which stays unverified in the absence of DNA. The V gene's germline CDR1 is SGDLS and CDR2 YYNGEE. The CDR3 loop spans 15 amino acids. This CDR3 reads CASSVGTGRQETQYF.

V is TRBV6-5 and J is TRBJ2-7; TCRdb's assignment of TRBD2 cannot be checked, as there is no DNA. The germline V gene has CDR1 MNHEY and CDR2 SVGAGI. CDR3 length: 14 amino acids. The CDR3: CASSPLGPYYEQYF.

The V gene is TRBV20-1, the J gene TRBJ1-2; the TCRdb call, TRBD1, lacks DNA for checking. This CDR3 spans 16 amino acids. Per the germline V gene, CDR1 is DFQATT and CDR2 is SNEGSKA (reference sequence). Here the CDR3 reads CSAREPRQGTNYGYTF.

The V call is TRBV19, the J call TRBJ2-1; TCRdb's D gene call, TRBD2, goes unchecked for lack of DNA. The CDR3 spans 19 residues. Germline CDR1 is LNHDA and CDR2 is SQIVND (reference sequence). The CDR3 is CASRDRGGLAGGSYNEQFF. Supplemented by reference TRBV19 and TRBJ2-1, the full variable domain reads DGGITQSPKYLFRKEGQNVTLSCEQNLNHDAMYWYRQDPGQGLRLIYYSQIVNDFQKGDIAEGYSVSREKKESFPLTVTSAQKNPTAFYLCASRDRGGLAGGSYNEQFFGPGTRLTVL.

The V call is TRBV25-1, the J call TRBJ2-5; the D call of TRBD2 rests on TCRdb alone, since no DNA is present to check it. Germline assignment: CDR1 MGHDK and CDR2 SYGVNS. The CDR3 is made up of 16 amino acids. The CDR3 here is CASSEVSGGHQETQYF.